Shown below are 26 T cell receptor beta chains from a single sample sequenced in a study of blood T cell repertoires in COVID-19. The protocol was immunoSEQ multiplex PCR, while the TCRdb copy is restricted to in-frame clones and leaves out a portion. The repertoire includes over 150,000 clones, approximately 85% of them detected once, and more than 6.5% sits in the top ten. The sequenced material came from peripheral blood. These receptors all come from a woman aged 55-75 years with COVID-19, enrolled during active disease.

The chain joins TRBV4-1 to TRBJ2-3; maybe TRBD1 (6 bases). Germline V CDR1 and CDR2: MGHRA, YSYEKL. Trimming stripped 1 base from V and 9 bases from J, with 11 bases between. The CDR3 consists of 13 residues. The CDR3 reads CASSQVAGATQYF. CDR3 sequence (DNA): TGCGCCAGCAGCCAAGTCGCAGGGGCGACGCAGTATTTT.

As regards this clone: This CDR3 is also generated by other DNA sequences in the sample. The CDR3 is CASSLGGLNTEAFF. Written as DNA, the CDR3 is TGTGCCAGCAGCTTAGGCGGGCTGAACACTGAAGCTTTCTTT. The chain recombines TRBV7-3 with TRBJ1-1; D gene ambiguous. V dropped 2 bases and J dropped 0 bases, with 7 bases sitting between them. The germline V gene encodes CDR1 SGHTA and CDR2 FQGTGA. This CDR3 contains 14 residues. Full variable domain (outside the CDR3, taken from reference TRBV7-3 and TRBJ1-1): GAGVSQTPSNKVTEKGKYVELRCDPISGHTALYWYRQSLGQGPEFLIYFQGTGAADDSGLPNDRFFAVRPEGSVSTLKIQRTERGDSAVYLCASSLGGLNTEAFFGQGTRLTVV.

The chain joins TRBV4-2 to TRBJ2-1, with 14 bases matching TRBD2. V was pared by 6 bases and J by 8 bases, with 6 bases of the junction left unmatched. Per germline, CDR1 LGHNA and CDR2 YNFKEQ. The CDR3 loop spans 15 amino acids. The CDR3: CASSYRLAGGDEQFF. The DNA of the CDR3 is TGTGCCAGCAGTTACCGACTAGCGGGAGGGGATGAGCAGTTCTTC.

The gene calls are TRBV7-3 and TRBJ2-3; D may be TRBD2 (5 bases). Germline assignment: CDR1 SGHTA and CDR2 FQGTGA. Deletions cut 5 bases from V and 2 bases from J, with 14 bases between. The CDR3 spans 15 residues. In DNA form, the CDR3 reads TGTGCCAGCAGCCCAGCCCGAGGACTCACAGATACGCAGTATTTT. Amino acids: CASSPARGLTDTQYF.

The chain has TRBV15 and TRBJ2-7; 7 bases align to TRBD1. The CDR3 contains 14 residues. CDR1 and CDR2 (germline): LNHNV, YYDKDF (reference sequence). V was pared by 4 bases and J by 2 bases, with 5 bases of the junction left unmatched. The CDR3 region is CATSNRQGPYEQYF. In DNA form, the CDR3 reads TGTGCCACCAGCAATCGACAGGGCCCCTACGAGCAGTACTTC.

The chain links TRBV6-5 to TRBJ1-1, with 8 bases aligning to TRBD1. V shed 6 bases and J 6 bases; nucleotides not matched to a gene: 9. Germline values: CDR1 MNHEY, CDR2 SVGAGI. The length of the CDR3 is 14 residues. CDR3 sequence (DNA): TGTGCCAGCAGAGTGGCAGGGGGCGTTGCTGAAGCTTTCTTT. Its protein is CASRVAGGVAEAFF.

The chain combines TRBV3-1 (or the pseudogene TRBV3-2) with TRBJ2-1; D gene uncertain. The CDR3 loop spans 13 amino acids. The V gene's germline CDR1 is LGHDT and CDR2 YNNKEL (reference sequence). Between the trimmed V and J ends, which lost 3 bases and 9 bases, there was a span of 12 bases. The CDR3 sequence: CASSQRIAAEQFF. CDR3 in DNA: TGTGCCAGCAGCCAGAGGATAGCTGCTGAGCAGTTCTTC.

The rearrangement uses TRBV10-1 and TRBJ1-1, with D hard to call. CDR1 WNHNN and CDR2 SYGVQD come from the germline V gene (reference sequence). This CDR3 is 15 amino acids long. V lost 2 bases to trimming and J lost 5 bases, with 15 bases between them. The CDR3 spells CASSEGGPVGTEAFF. The CDR3, as DNA: TGCGCCAGCAGTGAGGGAGGTCCAGTGGGTACTGAAGCTTTCTTT.

This clone was seen a few times. The rearrangement joins TRBV7-9 to TRBJ2-7, with TRBD2 matching 7 bases. The CDR3 sequence is 12 residues long. Germline-derived CDR1 and CDR2 are SEHNR and FQNEAQ (reference sequence). J lost 5 bases, V lost 5 bases, and 3 bases had no gene match. The CDR3 spells CASSPREDEQYF. The DNA of the CDR3 is TGTGCCAGCAGCCCCCGGGAGGACGAGCAGTACTTC.

V gene TRBV30 combines with J gene TRBJ1-2, with 7 bases fitting TRBD1. With V trimmed by 7 bases and J by 6 bases, 11 bases remained unmatched. This CDR3 region has 13 residues. CDR1 is GTSNPN and CDR2 is SVGIG in the germline V gene (reference sequence). The CDR3, as DNA: TGTGCCTTTACAGGGGCCCTCGTTAATGGCTACACCTTC. Translated: CAFTGALVNGYTF. Full variable domain (remainder filled in from reference TRBV30 and TRBJ1-2): SQTIHQWPATLVQPVGSPLSLECTVEGTSNPNLYWYRQAAGRGLQLLFYSVGIGQISSEVPQNLSASRPQDRQFILSSKKLLLSDSGFYLCAFTGALVNGYTFGSGTRLTVV.

V and J are TRBV19 and TRBJ1-1, with D perhaps matching TRBD1 (6 bases). V lost 6 bases and J 8 bases, leaving 19 bases between the germline ends. CDR3 length: 14 residues. Germline values: CDR1 LNHDA, CDR2 SQIVND (reference sequence). The CDR3 DNA is TGTGCCAGTAGCCCCCCCGGGACAAGGGAAGAAGCTTTCTTT. As protein: CASSPPGTREEAFF.

This clone was counted only a few times. The chain recombines TRBV10-1 with TRBJ1-4; 7 bases fit TRBD1. CDR1 is WNHNN and CDR2 is SYGVQD in the germline V gene (reference sequence). The junction had 7 bases not matched to a gene; V was cut back by 6 bases and J by 6 bases. The CDR3 totals 14 residues. CDR3 nucleotides: TGCGCCAGCAGCAGGGGAGGACAGGATGAAAAACTGTTTTTT. Translation gives CASSRGGQDEKLFF.

CDR3 amino acids: CASSFSFSGSYEQYF. The CDR3, as DNA: TGCGCCAGCAGCTTCTCCTTTAGCGGGAGTTACGAGCAGTACTTC. The chain links TRBV5-1 to TRBJ2-7; TRBD2 agrees at 9 bases. Germline V CDR1 and CDR2: SGHRS, YFSETQ. This CDR3 comprises 15 residues. With V trimmed by 2 bases and J by 4 bases, 7 bases remained unmatched.

The V call is TRBV5-5, the J call TRBJ2-5; 7 bases are a match to TRBD1. The length of the CDR3 is 14 residues. Losses at the gene ends were 4 bases for V and 3 bases for J; bases not matched to a gene: 6. Germline V lookup: CDR1 SGHKS, CDR2 YYEKEE (reference sequence). In nucleotides, the CDR3 is TGTGCCAGCAGCCACCTTGGGACAGAAGAGACCCAGTACTTC. It specifies CASSHLGTEETQYF.

V is TRBV19 and J is TRBJ1-1; D might be TRBD1 (6 bases). This CDR3 has 15 residues. Per the germline V gene, CDR1 is LNHDA and CDR2 is SQIVND (reference sequence). V was pared by 7 bases and J by 1 base, with 16 bases between. The CDR3 reads CASTHTGSRNTEAFF. CDR3 bases: TGTGCCAGTACCCATACAGGGAGTCGGAACACTGAAGCTTTCTTT.

V and J are TRBV24-1 and TRBJ2-2, with D possibly matching TRBD2 (5 bases). Trimming took 9 bases from V and 5 from J, leaving 15 bases between them. This CDR3 spans 14 amino acids. Germline CDR1 KGHDR, CDR2 SFDVKD. CDR3 amino acids: CATSRRGRTGELFF. In DNA, the CDR3 is TGTGCCACCTCACGACGGGGTCGGACCGGGGAGCTGTTTTTT.

The chain joins TRBV19 to TRBJ2-4; D call uncertain. This CDR3 has 17 amino acids. Between the trimmed V and J ends, which lost 7 bases and 9 bases, there was a span of 28 bases. CDR1 and CDR2 from the germline V gene are LNHDA and SQIVND (reference sequence). The CDR3 is CASTRREMQRSGGIQYF. CDR3 DNA: TGTGCCAGTACCCGTCGCGAGATGCAAAGGTCCGGCGGCATTCAGTACTTC.

The chain joins TRBV18 to TRBJ2-5; 8 bases align to TRBD2. The CDR3 covers 15 residues. The V gene end was trimmed by 3 bases and the J gene end by 2 bases; junction bases not matched to a gene: 5. From germline, CDR1 is KGHSH and CDR2 LQKENI. DNA for the CDR3: TGTGCCAGCTCACCGTCTAGCGGGTCACAAGAGACCCAGTACTTC. It translates to CASSPSSGSQETQYF.

This clone turned up a few times. V and J are TRBV6-5 and TRBJ1-1; D may be TRBD1 (5 bases). V shed 6 bases and J shed 0 bases, with 11 bases lying between them. There are 14 residues in the CDR3. The germline V gene encodes CDR1 MNHEY and CDR2 SVGAGI. The CDR3 here is CASSPGLMNTEAFF. The CDR3 nucleotides are TGTGCCAGCAGCCCGGGACTCATGAACACTGAAGCTTTCTTT.

V gene TRBV5-1 combines with J gene TRBJ2-5; 11 nucleotides align to TRBD1. The CDR3 is 15 amino acids. From germline, CDR1 is SGHRS and CDR2 YFSETQ. With V trimmed by 2 bases and J by 3 bases, 3 bases remained unmatched. The CDR3 coding sequence is TGCGCCAGCAGCTTTGGGACAGGGGGGAAAGAGACCCAGTACTTC. As protein: CASSFGTGGKETQYF.

The rearrangement joins TRBV7-2 to TRBJ1-3, with unresolved D. From germline, CDR1 is SGHTA and CDR2 FQGNSA. The CDR3 loop spans 16 amino acids. Trimming removed 4 bases at V and 0 bases at J, with 13 bases between. CDR3 in amino acids: CASSYNVAASGNTIYF. CDR3 DNA: TGTGCCAGCAGCTACAACGTGGCCGCCTCTGGAAACACCATATATTTT.

The CDR3 DNA reads TGTGCCAGCAGCTTATCAGGAACAGCCCAAGAGACCCAGTACTTC. It specifies CASSLSGTAQETQYF. The chain has TRBV5-6 and TRBJ2-5; no reliable D call. Trimming stripped 2 bases from V and 1 base from J, with 12 bases between. There are 15 residues in the CDR3. CDR1 SGHDT and CDR2 YYEEEE come from the germline V gene.

DNA for the CDR3: TGTGCCAGCAGCTTCCAGGGTTTCAGCAATCAGCCCCAGCATTTT. Its protein is CASSFQGFSNQPQHF. This sequence joins TRBV5-6 and TRBJ1-5; D perhaps matches TRBD1 (5 bases). V lost 2 bases to trimming and J lost 1 base, with 10 bases between them. The V gene's germline CDR1 is SGHDT and CDR2 YYEEEE. The CDR3 is 15 amino acids.

This clone occurred a few times. The CDR3 DNA reads TGTGCCAGCAGTTACTCGGACAGTCCTCTACGTCAGTACGTC. This sequence encodes CASSYSDSPLRQYV. This chain links TRBV6-6 with TRBJ2-7; D may be TRBD1 (6 bases). Trimming pared 0 bases from V and 10 bases from J, leaving 16 bases between. Germline CDR1 reads MNHNY; CDR2 reads SVGAGI (reference sequence). The CDR3 runs to 14 residues.

This clone was seen a handful of times. The chain links TRBV3-1 (or the pseudogene TRBV3-2) to TRBJ2-3; TRBD2 aligns across 10 bases. There are 17 residues in the CDR3. Trimming cost V 7 bases and J 2 bases; bases outside gene matches: 12. The germline V gene encodes CDR1 LGHDT and CDR2 YNNKEL (reference sequence). The CDR3 nucleotides are TGTGCCAGCAAGGAAAGCGGGGGGGCCGGGACCACAGATACGCAGTATTTT. The encoded protein is CASKESGGAGTTDTQYF.

The gene calls are TRBV6-2 or TRBV6-3 and TRBJ1-1; 7 bases map to TRBD1. Per the germline V gene, CDR1 is MNHEY and CDR2 is SVGEGT. Unmatched junction bases numbered 6, after V lost 6 bases and J lost 8 bases. The CDR3 extends over 12 amino acids. CDR3 bases: TGTGCCAGCAGGTACAGGGGCCCCGAAGCTTTCTTT. This sequence encodes CASRYRGPEAFF.